The TCR beta chain described here comes from a study of immune evolution from preneoplasia to lung adenocarcinoma. Sequencing used immunoSEQ multiplex PCR; TCRdb keeps in-frame clones, though not all of them. The sample shows under 15,000 clones, more than 75% of them seen only once. After pathologic assessment, macro-dissection selected premalignant or tumor cells for extraction. V shed 7 bases and J 4 bases; nucleotides not matched to a gene: 3. The CDR3 loop spans 14 amino acids. The germline V gene encodes CDR1 SNHLY and CDR2 FYNNEI. The receptor's source is a person between 50 and 70 years old with lung adenocarcinoma. The chain couples TRBV2 to TRBJ2-3; 12 bases are shared with TRBD2. The sample comprised FFPE tissue from an adenomatous hyperplasia lung lesion. Noted subset: atypical adenomatous hyperplasia (AAH), lung preneoplasia. CDR3 sequence reads: CASTLAGGADTQYF. CDR3 coding DNA: TGTGCCAGCACCCTAGCGGGAGGGGCAGATACGCAGTATTTT.